A single sample is the source of the 27 T cell receptor beta chains below, sequenced in a study of blood T cell repertoires in COVID-19. Only in-frame clones appear in the TCRdb table, and some are missing; sequencing was by immunoSEQ multiplex PCR. This table has 250,000 to 300,000 clones, roughly 90% appearing once. Sample: PBMCs or T cells enriched from blood (not recorded which). These receptors all stem from a woman aged 55-75 years who had recovered from COVID-19.

This sequence joins TRBV3-1 (or the pseudogene TRBV3-2) and TRBJ1-1; the D gene is possibly TRBD1 (5 bases). V was cut by 4 bases and J by 4 bases, with 10 bases left in between. The V gene's germline CDR1 is LGHDT and CDR2 YNNKEL (reference sequence). The CDR3 has 13 residues. The CDR3 bases are TGTGCCAGCAGCCTTGGGGGGGGCACTGAAGCTTTCTTT. It encodes CASSLGGGTEAFF.

This rearrangement joins TRBV9 to TRBJ2-5; 11 bases match TRBD1. The J segment lost 5 bases and the V segment lost 3 bases, leaving 6 bases of the junction unmatched. The CDR3 sequence is 15 residues long. Germline values: CDR1 SGDLS, CDR2 YYNGEE. The CDR3 DNA is TGTGCCAGCAGCGGGGGGACAGGGGGTGCGGAGACCCAGTACTTC. Translated, it gives CASSGGTGGAETQYF.

The rearrangement joins TRBV19 to TRBJ2-1, with TRBD2 identical over 9 bases. The junction had 6 bases not matched to a gene; V was cut back by 5 bases and J by 7 bases. The germline CDR1 and CDR2 sequences are LNHDA and SQIVND (reference sequence). The CDR3 runs 14 residues. CDR3 bases: TGTGCCAGTAGTGCGGGAGGGCCTGGTAATGAGCAGTTCTTC. Encoded protein: CASSAGGPGNEQFF.

This chain uses TRBV6-1 with TRBJ2-7; tentatively, D is TRBD2 (5 bases). CDR3 length: 16 amino acids. V was shortened by 0 bases and J by 9 bases, with 21 bases between the two germline ends. Germline V gene lookup returns CDR1 MNHNS and CDR2 SASEGT. CDR3 bases: TGTGCCAGCAGTGAAGCTAGCGCGCGGGCGGATCACGTGCAGTACTTC. Translation: CASSEASARADHVQYF.

This chain links TRBV28 with TRBJ1-3; D is unresolved. This CDR3 has 14 amino acids. V was shortened by 2 bases and J by 3 bases, with 8 bases between the two germline ends. Germline lookup yields CDR1 MDHEN and CDR2 SYDVKM. This chain's CDR3 is CASSLSTVGNTIYF. CDR3 nucleotides: TGTGCCAGCAGTTTAAGTACAGTTGGAAACACCATATATTTT.

V is TRBV4-1 and J is TRBJ1-2; no clear D gene. V lost 0 bases and J lost 0, with 8 bases in between. Germline lookup yields CDR1 MGHRA and CDR2 YSYEKL. The CDR3 spans 15 residues. DNA for the CDR3: TGCGCCAGCAGCCAAGATGTAGTTTCTAACTATGGCTACACCTTC. Residues: CASSQDVVSNYGYTF.

The chain links TRBV28 to TRBJ1-2; 7 bases are a match to TRBD1. V gave up 6 bases and J gave up 4 bases; unmatched junction bases: 8. CDR1 and CDR2 from the germline V gene are MDHEN and SYDVKM. There are 14 residues in the CDR3. The CDR3 DNA follows: TGTGCCAGCAGAGAAACGGGACAGAGCTATGGCTACACCTTC. This encodes CASRETGQSYGYTF.

This clone was counted a single time. This chain connects TRBV12-3 or TRBV12-4 to TRBJ2-7; no clear D. Trimming stripped 6 bases from V and 6 bases from J, with 9 bases between. CDR3 length: 11 amino acids. CDR3 DNA: TGTGCCAGCAGGGCTGTCTCCGAGCAGTACTTC. It specifies CASRAVSEQYF.

CDR3 sequence: CASSVGTAKETQYF. In nucleotides, the CDR3 is TGTGCCAGCAGCGTAGGGACTGCAAAAGAGACCCAGTACTTC. This chain uses TRBV9 with TRBJ2-5, with a possible D match to TRBD2 (5 bases). This CDR3 is built from 14 residues. V lost 0 bases and J 3 bases, leaving 9 bases between the germline ends. CDR1 SGDLS and CDR2 YYNGEE come from the germline V gene.

The chain recombines TRBV5-1 with TRBJ1-1; TRBD1 is a possible D gene (6 bases). The CDR3 is 13 amino acids. V dropped 3 bases and J dropped 0 bases, with 6 bases sitting between them. Germline loops: CDR1 SGHRS, CDR2 YFSETQ. CDR3 protein: CASSYRVNTEAFF. The DNA of the CDR3 is TGCGCCAGCAGCTACAGGGTGAACACTGAAGCTTTCTTT.

The V gene is TRBV3-1 (or the pseudogene TRBV3-2), the J gene TRBJ2-7; 7 bases are shared with TRBD1. The CDR3 covers 14 residues. CDR1 is LGHDT, CDR2 YNNKEL, per germline (reference sequence). V was pared by 5 bases and J by 6 bases, with 10 bases of the junction left unmatched. CDR3 DNA sequence: TGTGCCAGCAGCTTCGGACAGGTGGGTGCCGAGCAGTACTTC. This gives the protein CASSFGQVGAEQYF.

This clone was detected only once. This chain uses TRBV28 with TRBJ1-4; no reliable D call. V gave up 6 bases and J gave up 8 bases, with 19 bases separating them. CDR3 length: 15 residues. Per germline, CDR1 MDHEN and CDR2 SYDVKM. The CDR3 loop is CASSGPGSRSEKLFF. The CDR3 DNA is TGTGCCAGCAGCGGTCCGGGGAGTCGTAGCGAAAAACTGTTTTTT.

The gene calls are TRBV28 and TRBJ1-1; D perhaps matches TRBD1 (6 bases). Germline V lookup: CDR1 MDHEN, CDR2 SYDVKM. CDR3 length: 13 residues. Trimming stripped 7 bases from V and 1 base from J, with 10 bases between. CDR3 sequence (DNA): TGTGCCAGCACGACAGGAACGAACACTGAAGCTTTCTTT. Protein product: CASTTGTNTEAFF.

J is TRBJ2-1 and V is TRBV19, with TRBD1 matching over 8 bases. The CDR3 sequence is 15 residues long. The V and J ends lost 4 bases and 8 bases, in that order; junction bases with no gene match: 10. The germline gives CDR1 LNHDA, CDR2 SQIVND (reference sequence). CDR3 nucleotide sequence: TGTGCCAGTAGTACCGGAACAGGGGGTTTCCATGAGCAGTTCTTC. This codes for CASSTGTGGFHEQFF.

The chain carries TRBV7-2 and TRBJ2-5; 7 positions agree with TRBD2. The CDR3 sequence is 13 residues long. J gave up 7 bases and V 4 bases, and 6 bases lay outside the gene matches. CDR1 is SGHTA, CDR2 FQGNSA, per germline. CDR3 sequence reads: CASSSGTTPTQYF. CDR3 nucleotides: TGTGCCAGCAGCTCCGGGACTACTCCGACCCAGTACTTC.

A single count supports this clone. This chain uses TRBV5-1 with TRBJ2-7; TRBD2 is a possible D gene (7 bases). Trimming shortened V by 0 bases and J by 3 bases, and 16 bases separated the two germline ends. This CDR3 comprises 16 residues. Germline V CDR1 and CDR2: SGHRS, YFSETQ. The CDR3 is CASSLDGGPDFYEQYF. In nucleotides, the CDR3 is TGCGCCAGCAGCTTGGACGGGGGGCCGGATTTCTACGAGCAGTACTTC.

The rearrangement links TRBV5-1 to TRBJ2-3; TRBD1 matches 8 bases. This CDR3 spans 15 amino acids. Germline CDR1 and CDR2: SGHRS and YFSETQ. Trimming removed 2 bases from V and 2 bases from J; junction bases left unmatched: 4. DNA of the CDR3: TGCGCCAGCAGCTTAGTGACAGGGGTCACAGATACGCAGTATTTT. As protein: CASSLVTGVTDTQYF.

The chain employs TRBV5-1 and TRBJ1-1; 8 bases are a match to TRBD1. The V gene end was trimmed by 2 bases and the J gene end by 6 bases; junction bases not matched to a gene: 3. Germline CDR1 and CDR2: SGHRS and YFSETQ. The CDR3 consists of 13 residues. The CDR3: CASSLQGVAEAFF. The CDR3 nucleotides are TGCGCCAGCAGCTTACAGGGGGTGGCTGAAGCTTTCTTT.

The chain couples TRBV28 to TRBJ1-2, with D maybe TRBD1 (6 bases). The V gene lost 7 bases and the J gene lost 8 bases, with 20 bases spanning the gap. Germline lookup yields CDR1 MDHEN and CDR2 SYDVKM. The CDR3 has 14 residues. The CDR3 loop is CASNKDRPPQGYTF. In nucleotides, the CDR3 is TGTGCCAGCAACAAAGACAGGCCCCCGCAGGGCTACACCTTC.

This chain links TRBV5-1 with TRBJ2-3; perhaps TRBD1 as D (6 bases). The CDR3 totals 15 residues. V shed 1 base and J shed 1 base, with 10 bases lying between them. Looked up from germline, CDR1 is SGHRS and CDR2 is YFSETQ. CDR3 sequence reads: CASSLTGRGTDTQYF. The CDR3 region has the DNA TGCGCCAGCAGCTTGACAGGGCGGGGCACAGATACGCAGTATTTT. Based on the CDR3 plus reference TRBV5-1 and TRBJ2-3, the full variable domain is KAGVTQTPRYLIKTRGQQVTLSCSPISGHRSVSWYQQTPGQGLQFLFEYFSETQRNKGNFPGRFSGRQFSNSRSEMNVSTLELGDSALYLCASSLTGRGTDTQYFGPGTRLTVL.

This clone has a single count. V and J are TRBV11-2 and TRBJ1-4; D call uncertain. CDR1 is SGHAT and CDR2 is FQNNGV in the germline V gene. Trimming stripped 0 bases from V and 8 bases from J, with 19 bases between. This CDR3 has 17 amino acids. This chain's CDR3 is CASSLDPHEVLWEKLFF. CDR3 bases: TGTGCCAGCAGCTTAGACCCCCACGAGGTTTTGTGGGAAAAACTGTTTTTT.

The gene calls are TRBV5-4 and TRBJ2-1, with 12 bases fitting TRBD2. This CDR3 comprises 16 residues. The germline V gene has CDR1 SGHNT and CDR2 YYREEE (reference sequence). J lost 4 bases, V lost 0 bases, and 2 bases had no gene match. CDR3 sequence (DNA): TGTGCCAGCAGCTTGGGACTAGCGGGAGAGTACAATGAGCAGTTCTTC. It specifies CASSLGLAGEYNEQFF.

This clone was seen only once. V gene TRBV7-9 combines with J gene TRBJ1-3, with D possibly matching TRBD1 (5 bases). The CDR3 runs 14 residues. V dropped 5 bases and J dropped 5 bases, with 13 bases sitting between them. Germline values: CDR1 SEHNR, CDR2 FQNEAQ (reference sequence). CDR3 sequence reads: CASSGRTDRNTIYF. The CDR3 DNA reads as TGTGCCAGCAGCGGGCGGACGGACAGAAACACCATATATTTT.

The J gene is TRBJ2-5, the V gene TRBV2, with 9 positions matching TRBD2. CDR3 size: 16 residues. With 3 bases clipped from V and 2 bases from J, the junction kept 7 bases outside the gene matches. CDR1 and CDR2 (germline): SNHLY, FYNNEI. The CDR3 coding sequence is TGTGCCAGCAGTGAGAGCGGGGGGACCTTTCAAGAGACCCAGTACTTC. Translation: CASSESGGTFQETQYF.

The rearrangement uses TRBV9 and TRBJ2-7, with D maybe TRBD1 (7 bases). The germline gives CDR1 SGDLS, CDR2 YYNGEE. V lost 4 bases and J lost 5, with 19 bases in between. This CDR3 comprises 15 residues. CDR3 sequence (DNA): TGTGCCAGCAGCTCCCGCGGGAAGGGGGCGGACGAGCAGTACTTC. This translates into CASSSRGKGADEQYF.

This clone came up a few times. The rearrangement links TRBV6-4 to TRBJ2-1, with D possibly being TRBD2 (6 bases). The CDR3 runs 13 residues. From germline, CDR1 is MRHNA and CDR2 SNTAGT. Trimming stripped 0 bases from V and 13 bases from J, with 13 bases between. This CDR3 reads CASSDSFTGLQFF. CDR3 DNA: TGTGCCAGCAGTGACTCGTTTACGGGACTTCAGTTCTTC.

The chain joins TRBV7-9 to TRBJ1-2, with a tentative D call TRBD1 (6 bases). Germline CDR1 SEHNR, CDR2 FQNEAQ (reference sequence). V gave up 1 base and J gave up 6 bases, with 12 bases separating them. The CDR3 spans 14 residues. CDR3 in DNA: TGTGCCAGCAGCTTAGGACGCCAGGGGCATGGCTACACCTTC. Amino acid sequence: CASSLGRQGHGYTF.